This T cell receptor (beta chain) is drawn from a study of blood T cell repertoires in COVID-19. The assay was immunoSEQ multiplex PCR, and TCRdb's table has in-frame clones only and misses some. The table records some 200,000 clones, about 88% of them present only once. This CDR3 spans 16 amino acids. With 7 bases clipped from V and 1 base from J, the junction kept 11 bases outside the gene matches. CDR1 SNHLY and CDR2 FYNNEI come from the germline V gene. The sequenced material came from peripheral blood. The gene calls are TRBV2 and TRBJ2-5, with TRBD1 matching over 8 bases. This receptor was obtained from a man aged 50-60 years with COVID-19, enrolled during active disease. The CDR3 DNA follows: TGTGCCAGCAAAGGAGGTAGAACAGGGGGCCAAGAGACCCAGTACTTC. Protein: CASKGGRTGGQETQYF.